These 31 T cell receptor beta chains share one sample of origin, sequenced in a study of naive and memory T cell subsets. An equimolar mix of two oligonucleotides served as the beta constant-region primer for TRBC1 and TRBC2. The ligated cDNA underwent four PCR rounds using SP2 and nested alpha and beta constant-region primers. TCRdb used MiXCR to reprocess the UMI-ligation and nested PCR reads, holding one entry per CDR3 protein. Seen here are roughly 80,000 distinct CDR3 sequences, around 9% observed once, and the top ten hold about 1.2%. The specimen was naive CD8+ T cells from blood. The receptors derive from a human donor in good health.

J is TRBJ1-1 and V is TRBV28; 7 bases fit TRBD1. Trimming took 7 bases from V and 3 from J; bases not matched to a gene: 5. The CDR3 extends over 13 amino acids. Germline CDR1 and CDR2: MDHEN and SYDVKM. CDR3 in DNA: TGTGCCAGCACCCCAGGGGGGGACACTGAAGCTTTCTTT. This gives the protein CASTPGGDTEAFF.

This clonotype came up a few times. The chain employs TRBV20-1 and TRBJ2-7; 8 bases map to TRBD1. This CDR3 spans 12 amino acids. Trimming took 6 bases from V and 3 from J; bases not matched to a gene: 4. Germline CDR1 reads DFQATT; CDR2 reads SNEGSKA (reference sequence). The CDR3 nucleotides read TGCAGTGCCGGACAGGGAGGCTACGAGCAGTACTTC. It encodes CSAGQGGYEQYF.

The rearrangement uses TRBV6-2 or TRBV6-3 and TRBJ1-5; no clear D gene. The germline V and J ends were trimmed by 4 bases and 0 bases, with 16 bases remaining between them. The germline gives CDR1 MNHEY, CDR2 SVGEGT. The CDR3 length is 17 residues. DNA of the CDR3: TGTGCCAGCAGTTCCTTTGTATCGGTTCTTAGCAATCAGCCCCAGCATTTT. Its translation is CASSSFVSVLSNQPQHF.

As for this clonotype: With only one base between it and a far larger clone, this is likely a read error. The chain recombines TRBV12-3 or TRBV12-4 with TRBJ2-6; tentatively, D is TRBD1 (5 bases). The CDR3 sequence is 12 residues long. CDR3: CASSSGAKVLTF. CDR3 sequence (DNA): TGTGCCAGCAGTTCTGGGGCCAAAGTCCTGACTTTC.

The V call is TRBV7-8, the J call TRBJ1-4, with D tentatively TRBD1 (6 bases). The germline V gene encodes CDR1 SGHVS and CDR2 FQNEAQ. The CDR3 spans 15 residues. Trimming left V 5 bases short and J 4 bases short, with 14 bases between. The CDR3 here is CASSPQGRNNEKLFF. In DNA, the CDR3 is TGTGCCAGCAGCCCGCAGGGGCGGAATAATGAAAAACTGTTTTTT.

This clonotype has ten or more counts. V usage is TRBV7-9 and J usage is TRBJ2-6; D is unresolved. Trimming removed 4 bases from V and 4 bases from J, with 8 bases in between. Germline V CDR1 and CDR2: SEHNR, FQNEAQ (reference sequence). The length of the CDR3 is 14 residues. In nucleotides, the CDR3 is TGTGCCAGCAGCTCCCCTACCGGGGCCAACGTCCTGACTTTC. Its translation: CASSSPTGANVLTF.

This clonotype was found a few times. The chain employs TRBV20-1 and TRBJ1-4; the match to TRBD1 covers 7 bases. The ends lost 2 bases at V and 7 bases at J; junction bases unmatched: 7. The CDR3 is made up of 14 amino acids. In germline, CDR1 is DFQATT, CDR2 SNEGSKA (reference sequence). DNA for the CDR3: TGCAGTGCTAGACCAACAGGGGAGGGTGAAAAACTGTTTTTT. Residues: CSARPTGEGEKLFF.

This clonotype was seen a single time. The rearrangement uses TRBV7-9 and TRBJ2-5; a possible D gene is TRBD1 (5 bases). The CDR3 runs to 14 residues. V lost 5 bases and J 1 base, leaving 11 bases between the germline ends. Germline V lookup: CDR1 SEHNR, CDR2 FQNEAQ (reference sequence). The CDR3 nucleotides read TGTGCCAGCAGCGCTGACAGCACCCAAGAGACCCAGTACTTC. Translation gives CASSADSTQETQYF.

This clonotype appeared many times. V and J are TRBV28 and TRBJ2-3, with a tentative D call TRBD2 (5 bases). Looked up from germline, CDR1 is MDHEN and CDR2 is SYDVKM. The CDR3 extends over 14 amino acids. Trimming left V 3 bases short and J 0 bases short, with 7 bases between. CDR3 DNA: TGTGCCAGCAGTTTCTCGGGGAGCACAGATACGCAGTATTTT. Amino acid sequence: CASSFSGSTDTQYF.

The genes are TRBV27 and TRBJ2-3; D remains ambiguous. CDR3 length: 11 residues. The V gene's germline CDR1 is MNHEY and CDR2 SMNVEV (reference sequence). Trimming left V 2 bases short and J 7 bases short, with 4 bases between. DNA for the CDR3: TGTGCCAGCAGTTTAGGGTATACGCAGTATTTT. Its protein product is CASSLGYTQYF.

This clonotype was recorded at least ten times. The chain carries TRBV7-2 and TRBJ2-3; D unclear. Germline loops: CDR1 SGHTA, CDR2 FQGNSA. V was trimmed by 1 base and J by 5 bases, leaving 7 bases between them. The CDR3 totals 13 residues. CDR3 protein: CASSLDIRDTQYF. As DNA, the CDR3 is TGTGCCAGCAGCTTAGATATCAGAGATACGCAGTATTTT.

CDR3 protein: CASSQSSGTITGELFF. The DNA of the CDR3 is TGTGCCAGCAGCCAATCCTCCGGGACGATCACCGGGGAGCTGTTTTTT. The rearrangement uses TRBV4-2 and TRBJ2-2; D may correspond to TRBD1 or TRBD2 (5 bases each). Germline loops: CDR1 LGHNA, CDR2 YNFKEQ. The CDR3 sequence is 16 residues long. Deletions cut 2 bases from V and 4 bases from J, with 14 bases between.

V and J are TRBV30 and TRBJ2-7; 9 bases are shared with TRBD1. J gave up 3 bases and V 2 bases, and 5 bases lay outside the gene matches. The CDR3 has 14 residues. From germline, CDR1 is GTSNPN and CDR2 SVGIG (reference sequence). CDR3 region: CAWSPGTGYYEQYF. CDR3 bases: TGTGCCTGGAGTCCCGGGACAGGGTACTACGAGCAGTACTTC.

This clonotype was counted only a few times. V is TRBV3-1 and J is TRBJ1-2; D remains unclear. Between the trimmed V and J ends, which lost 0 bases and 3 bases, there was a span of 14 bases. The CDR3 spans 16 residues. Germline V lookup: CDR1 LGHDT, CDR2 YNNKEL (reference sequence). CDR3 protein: CASSQESPDSYYGYTF. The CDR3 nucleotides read TGTGCCAGCAGCCAAGAGTCGCCCGACTCTTACTATGGCTACACCTTC.

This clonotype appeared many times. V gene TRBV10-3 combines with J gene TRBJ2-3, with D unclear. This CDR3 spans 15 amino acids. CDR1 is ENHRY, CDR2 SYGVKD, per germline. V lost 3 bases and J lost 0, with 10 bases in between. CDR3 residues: CAISEPTTSTDTQYF. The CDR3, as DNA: TGTGCCATCAGTGAACCGACGACTAGCACAGATACGCAGTATTTT.

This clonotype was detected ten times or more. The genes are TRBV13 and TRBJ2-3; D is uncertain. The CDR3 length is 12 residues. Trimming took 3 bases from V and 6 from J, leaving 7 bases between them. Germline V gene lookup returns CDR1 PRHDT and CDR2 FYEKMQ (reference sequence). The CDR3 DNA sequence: TGTGCCAGCAGCTTTTCTCCGGATACGCAGTATTTT. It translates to CASSFSPDTQYF.

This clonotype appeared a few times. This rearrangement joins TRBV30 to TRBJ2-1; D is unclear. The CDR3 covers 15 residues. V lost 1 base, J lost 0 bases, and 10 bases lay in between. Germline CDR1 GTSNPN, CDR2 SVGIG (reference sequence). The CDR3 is CAWSAGASSYNEQFF. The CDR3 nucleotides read TGTGCCTGGAGTGCGGGCGCCAGCTCCTACAATGAGCAGTTCTTC.

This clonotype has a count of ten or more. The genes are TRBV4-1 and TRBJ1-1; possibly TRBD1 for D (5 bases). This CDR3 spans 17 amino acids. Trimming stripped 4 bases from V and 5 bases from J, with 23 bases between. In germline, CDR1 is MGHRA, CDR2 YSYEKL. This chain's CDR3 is CASSLFTFRAGETEAFF. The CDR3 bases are TGCGCCAGCAGCCTTTTCACATTCAGGGCCGGGGAAACTGAAGCTTTCTTT.

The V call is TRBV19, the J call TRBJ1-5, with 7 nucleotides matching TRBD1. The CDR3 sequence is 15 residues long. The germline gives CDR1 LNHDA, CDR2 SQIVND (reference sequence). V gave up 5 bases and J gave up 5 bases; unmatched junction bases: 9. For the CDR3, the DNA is TGTGCCAGTAGTTCGACAGGGAGTTACGATCAGCCCCAGCATTTT. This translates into CASSSTGSYDQPQHF.

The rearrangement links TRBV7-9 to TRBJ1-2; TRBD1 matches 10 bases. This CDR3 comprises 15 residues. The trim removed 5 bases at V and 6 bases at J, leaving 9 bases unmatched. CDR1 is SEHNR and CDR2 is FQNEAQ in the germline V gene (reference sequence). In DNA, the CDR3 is TGTGCCAGCAGCATTCGACAGGGGGCCGTGGATGGCTACACCTTC. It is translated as CASSIRQGAVDGYTF.

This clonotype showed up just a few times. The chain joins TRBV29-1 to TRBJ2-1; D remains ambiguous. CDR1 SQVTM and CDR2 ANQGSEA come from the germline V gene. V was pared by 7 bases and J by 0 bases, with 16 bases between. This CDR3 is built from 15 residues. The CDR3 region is CSAPRQQSSYNEQFF. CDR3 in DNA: TGCAGCGCTCCCCGGCAGCAGAGCTCCTACAATGAGCAGTTCTTC.

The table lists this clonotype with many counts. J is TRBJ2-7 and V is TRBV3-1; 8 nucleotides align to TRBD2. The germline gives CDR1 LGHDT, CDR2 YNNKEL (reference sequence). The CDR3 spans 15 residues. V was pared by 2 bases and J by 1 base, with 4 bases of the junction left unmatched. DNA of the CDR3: TGTGCCAGCAGCCAAAGAACTAGCGGATCCTACGAGCAGTACTTC. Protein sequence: CASSQRTSGSYEQYF.

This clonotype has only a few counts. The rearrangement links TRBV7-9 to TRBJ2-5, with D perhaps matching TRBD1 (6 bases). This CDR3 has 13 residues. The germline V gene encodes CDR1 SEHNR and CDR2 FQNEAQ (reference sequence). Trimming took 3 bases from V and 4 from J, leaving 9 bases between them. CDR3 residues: CASSLVGGETQYF. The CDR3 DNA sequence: TGTGCCAGCAGCTTGGTAGGGGGAGAGACCCAGTACTTC.

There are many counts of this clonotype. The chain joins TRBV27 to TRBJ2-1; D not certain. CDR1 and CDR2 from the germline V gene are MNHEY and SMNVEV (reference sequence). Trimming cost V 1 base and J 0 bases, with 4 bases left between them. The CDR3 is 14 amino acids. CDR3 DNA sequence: TGTGCCAGCAGTTTATACGGCTCCTACAATGAGCAGTTCTTC. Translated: CASSLYGSYNEQFF.

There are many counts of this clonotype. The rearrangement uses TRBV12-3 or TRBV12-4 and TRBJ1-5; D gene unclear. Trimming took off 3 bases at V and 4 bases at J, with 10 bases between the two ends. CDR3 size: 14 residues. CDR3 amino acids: CASSFAGRNQPQHF. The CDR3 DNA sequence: TGTGCCAGCAGTTTTGCAGGACGAAATCAGCCCCAGCATTTT.

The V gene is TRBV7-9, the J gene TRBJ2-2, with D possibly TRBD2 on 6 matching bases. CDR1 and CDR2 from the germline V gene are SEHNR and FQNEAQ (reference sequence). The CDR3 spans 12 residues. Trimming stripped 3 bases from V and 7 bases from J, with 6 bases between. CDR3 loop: CASSFGGGELFF. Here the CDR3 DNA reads TGTGCCAGCAGCTTCGGGGGCGGGGAGCTGTTTTTT.

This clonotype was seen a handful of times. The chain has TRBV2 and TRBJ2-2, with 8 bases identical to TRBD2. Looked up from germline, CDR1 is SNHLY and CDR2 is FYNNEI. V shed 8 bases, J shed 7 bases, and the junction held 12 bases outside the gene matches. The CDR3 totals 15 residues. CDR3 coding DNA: TGTGCCAGCTCACCCGGGAGGGTTGGCCACGGGGAGCTGTTTTTT. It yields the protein CASSPGRVGHGELFF.

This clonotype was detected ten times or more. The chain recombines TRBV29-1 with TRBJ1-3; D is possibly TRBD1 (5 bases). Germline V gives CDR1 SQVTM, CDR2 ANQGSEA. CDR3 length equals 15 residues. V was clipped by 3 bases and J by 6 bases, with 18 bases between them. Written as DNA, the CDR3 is TGCAGCGTTGATCTGGACGGTGGGACGTCAAACACCATATATTTT. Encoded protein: CSVDLDGGTSNTIYF.

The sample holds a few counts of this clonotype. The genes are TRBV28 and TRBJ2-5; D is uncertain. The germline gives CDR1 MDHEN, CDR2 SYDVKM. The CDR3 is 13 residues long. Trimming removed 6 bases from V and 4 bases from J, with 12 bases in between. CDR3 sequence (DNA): TGTGCCAGCAGGACGACGTCCCGAGAGACCCAGTACTTC. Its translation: CASRTTSRETQYF.

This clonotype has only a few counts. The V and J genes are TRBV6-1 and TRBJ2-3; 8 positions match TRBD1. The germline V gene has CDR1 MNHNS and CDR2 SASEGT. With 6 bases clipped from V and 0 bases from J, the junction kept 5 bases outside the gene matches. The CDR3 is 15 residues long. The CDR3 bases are TGTGCCAGCAGGGGGGACAGGAGTAGCACAGATACGCAGTATTTT. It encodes CASRGDRSSTDTQYF.

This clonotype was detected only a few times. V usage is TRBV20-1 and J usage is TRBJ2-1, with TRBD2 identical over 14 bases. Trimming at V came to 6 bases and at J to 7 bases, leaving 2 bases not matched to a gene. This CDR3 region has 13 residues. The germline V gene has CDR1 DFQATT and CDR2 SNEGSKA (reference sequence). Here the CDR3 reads CSARTSGRNEQFF. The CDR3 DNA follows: TGCAGTGCAAGGACTAGCGGGAGGAATGAGCAGTTCTTC.